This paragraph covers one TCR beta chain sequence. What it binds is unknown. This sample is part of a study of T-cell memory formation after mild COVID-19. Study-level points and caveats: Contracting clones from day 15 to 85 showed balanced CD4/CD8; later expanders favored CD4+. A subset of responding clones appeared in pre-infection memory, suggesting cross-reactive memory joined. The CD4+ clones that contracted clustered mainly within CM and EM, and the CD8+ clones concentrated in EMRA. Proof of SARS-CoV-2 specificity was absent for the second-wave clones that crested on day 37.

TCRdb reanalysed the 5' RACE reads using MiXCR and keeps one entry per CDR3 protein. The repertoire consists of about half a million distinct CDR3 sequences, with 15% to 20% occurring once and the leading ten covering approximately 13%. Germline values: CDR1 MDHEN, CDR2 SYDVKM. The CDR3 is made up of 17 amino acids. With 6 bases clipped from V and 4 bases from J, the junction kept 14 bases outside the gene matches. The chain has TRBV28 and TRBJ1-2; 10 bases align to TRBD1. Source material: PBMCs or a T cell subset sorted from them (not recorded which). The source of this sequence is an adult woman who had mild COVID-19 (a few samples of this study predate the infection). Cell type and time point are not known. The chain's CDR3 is CASRRSGRTGGAYGYTF. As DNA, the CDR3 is TGTGCCAGCAGACGATCGGGAAGGACAGGGGGGGCCTATGGCTACACCTTC.